What follows is one T cell receptor beta chain and its context. Its cognate antigen is unknown. V lost 3 bases and J lost 5; bases outside the gene matches: 5. This CDR3 is 15 amino acids long. The second PCR ran roughly 6 to 11 cycles with a sample-barcoded 5' primer and J-beta primers. The yield of each sample was at least 2.5 million CDR3-containing paired-end reads. TCRdb used MiXCR to reprocess the 5' RACE reads, holding one entry per CDR3 protein. The data show 1.4 million or so distinct CDR3 sequences, roughly 43% seen once. The sample belongs to a study of blood T cells in healthy people across ages. Regarding the study as a whole: Significant beta diversity loss was already apparent by age roughly 38, declining roughly linearly. It was the long-lived donors that had more naive CD4+ cells and higher diversity than aged donors. Shifts in expanded clonotypes may have been confounded by donor CMV status, which was unknown.

The chain employs TRBV12-3 or TRBV12-4 and TRBJ1-5, with 9 nucleotides matching TRBD1. Source material: blood. The receptor's source is a woman aged 18 to 35 in good health. The CDR3 bases are TGTGCCAGCAGTTTCAGGGACAGGGAACATCAGCCCCAGCATTTT. Translated, it gives CASSFRDREHQPQHF.